A selection of T cell receptor beta chains follows, all from one sample in a study of T cell clones after liver transplantation. Measured with immunoSEQ multiplex PCR; TCRdb has only the in-frame clones, and not every one. This table has around 70,000 clones, around 92% appearing once. The sample in question was CD4+ T cells from blood, obtained less than 26 months after liver transplant. These receptors were obtained from a human patient who received a liver transplant. Some T cells may have originated in the graft donor. Both conserved end residues are part of each CDR3. The D gene is left open where the match is weak. Clone size appears in some rows only: once, few, many, or a class for an expanded clone.

j_call,v_call,d_call,clone_size,cdr3_aa,cdr3_nt
TRBJ2-5,TRBV4-2,TRBD1,NA,CASSPRDSQETQYF,TGTGCCAGCAGCCCCCGGGACAGTCAAGAGACCCAGTACTTC
TRBJ2-1,TRBV9,NA,NA,CASSVGSGGANHNEQFF,TGTGCCAGCAGCGTAGGGTCGGGTGGGGCTAACCACAATGAGCAGTTCTTC
TRBJ2-7,TRBV16,NA,few,CASSPWAGISYEQYF,TGTGCCAGCAGCCCCTGGGCGGGGATCTCCTACGAGCAGTACTTC
TRBJ2-1,TRBV10-3,TRBD2,few,CAIKGEQRGAYNEQFF,TGTGCCATCAAAGGGGAGCAGCGGGGCGCCTACAATGAGCAGTTCTTC
TRBJ2-2,TRBV6-6,TRBD2,once,CASSLLAGATGELFF,TGTGCCAGCAGTTTACTAGCGGGGGCAACCGGGGAGCTGTTTTTT
TRBJ2-3,TRBV28,NA,NA,CASSFGLPPRSDTQYF,TGTGCCAGCAGTTTTGGCCTCCCCCCACGGTCGGATACGCAGTATTTT
TRBJ2-5,TRBV7-6,NA,NA,CASSLSWQETQYF,TGTGCCAGCAGCTTAAGCTGGCAAGAGACCCAGTACTTC
TRBJ2-3,TRBV2,NA,NA,CASRDSGPDTQYF,TGTGCCAGTCGGGACTCCGGCCCAGATACGCAGTATTTT
TRBJ2-2,TRBV9,TRBD2,NA,CASSAGLAGGPRSGELFF,TGTGCCAGCAGCGCGGGACTAGCGGGAGGGCCTAGATCCGGGGAGCTGTTTTTT
TRBJ1-3,TRBV18,NA,NA,CASSRRPGLSGNTIYF,TGTGCCAGCTCAAGAAGACCGGGACTATCTGGAAACACCATATATTTT
TRBJ2-4,TRBV29-1,TRBD1,NA,CSVEGRDRGGKNIQYF,TGCAGCGTTGAAGGCAGGGACAGGGGCGGCAAAAACATTCAGTACTTC
TRBJ2-7,TRBV5-1,NA,NA,CASSLVQSHEQYF,TGCGCCAGCAGCTTGGTTCAGTCCCACGAGCAGTACTTC
TRBJ2-1,TRBV28,TRBD1,NA,CASSSPTSRGRPYNEQFF,TGTGCCAGCAGTTCTCCTACCTCCAGGGGGCGCCCCTACAATGAGCAGTTCTTC
TRBJ2-3,TRBV5-5,TRBD2,NA,CASSLGLAATDTQYF,TGTGCCAGCAGCCTAGGACTAGCGGCCACAGATACGCAGTATTTT
TRBJ2-1,TRBV7-7,TRBD2,NA,CASSPLADLSSYNEQFF,TGTGCCAGCAGCCCCCTAGCGGACCTGAGCTCCTACAATGAGCAGTTCTTC
TRBJ1-4,TRBV13,TRBD1,NA,CASTPLTGGNEKLFF,TGTGCCAGCACTCCATTGACAGGGGGTAATGAAAAACTGTTTTTT
TRBJ2-3,TRBV19,TRBD2,NA,CASTGTSVSTDTQYF,TGTGCCAGTACGGGAACTAGCGTCAGCACAGATACGCAGTATTTT
TRBJ2-7,TRBV9,NA,NA,CASSVGATTSYEQYF,TGTGCCAGCAGCGTAGGGGCGACAACCTCCTACGAGCAGTACTTC
TRBJ2-7,TRBV5-1,NA,few,CASSLTGREGEQYF,TGCGCCAGCAGCTTGACTGGTAGGGAAGGCGAGCAGTACTTC
TRBJ1-3,TRBV19,TRBD1,NA,CASTTGYRNTIYF,TGTGCCAGCACGACAGGGTATCGAAACACCATATATTTT
TRBJ2-7,TRBV7-6,NA,NA,CASSLEAGTQSSYEQYF,TGTGCCAGCAGCTTAGAGGCCGGGACTCAAAGCTCCTACGAGCAGTACTTC
TRBJ2-3,TRBV27,TRBD2,NA,CATQRVAGGADTQYF,TGTGCCACACAGCGGGTGGCGGGAGGGGCAGATACGCAGTATTTT
TRBJ2-7,TRBV9,TRBD2,NA,CASSASGTSGSHEQYF,TGTGCCAGCAGCGCGAGCGGGACTAGCGGGAGTCACGAGCAGTACTTC
TRBJ1-1,TRBV12-5,TRBD1,NA,CASGLLQGDTEAFF,TGTGCTAGTGGTTTGTTACAGGGGGACACTGAAGCTTTCTTT
TRBJ2-7,TRBV7-2,TRBD2,NA,CASSYGLVSGEQYF,TGTGCCAGCAGTTACGGACTAGTTAGCGGCGAGCAGTACTTC
TRBJ2-7,TRBV28,TRBD1,once,CATAGQGRSYEQYF,TGTGCCACCGCGGGACAGGGGCGCTCCTACGAGCAGTACTTC
TRBJ2-7,TRBV4-1,NA,NA,CASSLLALGAYEQYF,TGCGCCAGCAGCCTCTTAGCCCTGGGGGCGTACGAGCAGTACTTC
TRBJ2-5,TRBV5-8,TRBD2,NA,CASSLGTSGRAQETQYF,TGTGCCAGCAGCTTGGGCACTAGCGGGAGGGCTCAAGAGACCCAGTACTTC
TRBJ2-3,TRBV6-1,NA,NA,CASSRPVDTQYF,TGTGCCAGCAGTCGTCCTGTAGATACGCAGTATTTT